This T cell receptor beta chain is from a study of cytomegalovirus exposure and HLA in healthy donors. The wider study: An early release of data contained roughly 90 million unique TCRs, which came from HLA-typed donors.

Study-wide results and caveats: In a later analysis, HLA-C alleles had the fewest associated TCRs, DRB1 alleles the most.

PCR employed 60 Vbeta and 13 Jbeta primers. Measured with immunoSEQ multiplex PCR; TCRdb has only the in-frame clones, and not every one. This repertoire shows around 110,000 clones, more than 70% found once; its top ten account for roughly 2.5%. The CDR3 has 17 amino acids. Trimming at V came to 5 bases and at J to 4 bases, leaving 7 bases not matched to a gene. Germline CDR1 SGHTA, CDR2 FQGNSA. To note about this clone: Its matching antigen is unknown.

The genes are TRBV7-2 and TRBJ2-1; 14 bases agree with TRBD2. Source material: PBMCs. This receptor was obtained from a man aged 35 to 55 in good health and CMV-seronegative. The CDR3 loop is CASSRSGTSGGYNEQFF. The CDR3 bases are TGTGCCAGCAGCCGCTCGGGGACTAGCGGGGGATACAATGAGCAGTTCTTC.